This T cell receptor beta chain comes out of a study of cytomegalovirus exposure and HLA in healthy donors. Germline loops: CDR1 LNHDA, CDR2 SQIVND (reference sequence). V shed 2 bases and J shed 4 bases, with 16 bases lying between them. This CDR3 is 16 amino acids long. Researchers ran the PCR with 60 Vbeta and 13 Jbeta primers. Method: immunoSEQ multiplex PCR; TCRdb's copy keeps in-frame clones and lacks some. This sample's table reports about 200,000 clones. The J gene is TRBJ2-3, the V gene TRBV19; the D gene is possibly TRBD2 (6 bases). What was sequenced was PBMCs. This sequence originates from a man younger than 40 in good health and CMV-seronegative. CDR3 coding DNA: TGTGCCAGTAGTATACTGGAGGGCCCGGTCGCAGATACGCAGTATTTT. This sequence encodes CASSILEGPVADTQYF.